This TCR beta chain appears in the sequencing data of a study of CD8 T cells in Susac syndrome (dated by TCRdb to about 2019). Regarding the study in general: Among the sequenced Susac syndrome patients, over five had clinically active disease and 8 or 9 were in clinical remission. At blood withdrawal, Susac syndrome patients were either therapy-naive, taking corticosteroids (in some cases with IVIg as well), or taking IVIg alone. Whether CD8+ T cell activation and differentiation in Susac syndrome was antigen driven was tested using repertoire sequencing.

The germline V gene (reference sequence) yields MNHNY for CDR1 and SVGAGI for CDR2. Including cysteine and phenylalanine, the CDR3 has 14 amino acids. Solely the CDR3 DNA is kept, with 42 bases framed from the first base. The full study reports these points: The TCR sequencing and HLA analysis was acknowledged to have included a relatively small number of individuals. In the CD4+ T cell repertoire of Susac syndrome patients, clonal expansion was not detected.

As regards this clonotype: Its antigen has not been determined. One junction end does not reproduce the germline sequence, and a read error may be involved.

RNA was extracted using the RNeasy kit, and about 0.45 to 1 microgram was reverse transcribed with random hexamers. TCR beta CDR3 regions were amplified with the immunoSEQ multiplex PCR assay covering 54 Vbeta and 13 Jbeta segments. Bias from PCR amplification was corrected by using a synthetic template baseline for primer optimization and for computational correction. As for how the authors treated the data: Only productive sequences were kept, with reads annotated to V, D and J genes according to IMGT and analyzed in immunoSEQ Analyzer. Clonality was calculated as one minus the Shannon entropy normalized by log2 of the number of productive unique sequences. Public and private clones were assessed among the 100 most prevalent clones of each patient and control. Clones were defined as Susac-specific when absent from the healthy and MS cohorts, from roughly 1,100 published viral clones and from other ImmuneACCESS disease sequences. TCRdb trimmed the raw reads at Q25, called clones with MiXCR and kept productive beta chains. All rows with the same CDR3 protein become a single entry with the most common DNA and genes. TCRdb's processing, not the authors', yielded these V and J calls. The sample data list under 200,000 distinct CDR3 sequences, and roughly 90% of these were observed just once. The ten largest account for approximately 0.09% of the sample.

High-throughput TCR beta sequencing profiled peripheral blood CD8+ and CD4+ T cells from healthy donors, Susac syndrome patients and multiple sclerosis patients. Susac syndrome patients met recently defined diagnostic criteria for definite or probable disease. Bulk CD8+ and CD4+ T cells were purified by magnetic negative isolation, while CD8+ TEMRA cells were enriched using FACS. Blood was collected in EDTA tubes and processed within 24 hours, with PBMCs isolated through density gradient centrifugation. PBMCs intended for TCR sequencing were cryopreserved in liquid nitrogen and were subsequently thawed in a 37 degrees C water bath. Purity of sorted or isolated CD4+, CD8+ and CD8+ TEMRA cells was at least 90%.

This TCR derives from a human donor with Susac syndrome. Recombination connected TRBV6-6 to TRBJ1-1; TRBD1 aligns with 7 central bases. The source material was CD4+ T cells from PBMCs. The nucleotide sequence is TGTGCCAGCTATGGACCGGGACAGAACACTGAAGCTTTTTTT. Translated, it reads CASYGPGQNTEAFF.